The rows below give T cell receptor beta chains drawn from one sample of a study of blood T cell repertoires in COVID-19. Sequencing used immunoSEQ multiplex PCR; TCRdb keeps in-frame clones, though not all of them. This sample yields around 60,000 clones, of which around 84% are seen a single time; roughly 6.7% belongs to the top ten. The sequenced sample consisted of peripheral blood. These receptor sequences come from a man aged 55 to 70 with acute or convalescent COVID-19. Each CDR3 is given with its conserved first and last residue. The order of the fields is CDR3 DNA, CDR3 protein, clone size, D gene, CDR3 length, V gene, J gene. A D gene is named only where the DNA matches it firmly. Clone size is not always given. Where it is, it says once, few, many or a class for expanded clones.

cdr3_nt: TGTGCCAGCAGCCGAAGCGGGGGGGCCGCCGAGCAGTACTTC
cdr3_aa: CASSRSGGAAEQYF
clone_size: -
d_call: TRBD2
cdr3_length: 14
v_call: TRBV7-9
j_call: TRBJ2-7

cdr3_nt: TGTGCCAGCAGTGATATGACCAGAGGCGAGCAGTACTTC
cdr3_aa: CASSDMTRGEQYF
clone_size: -
d_call: -
cdr3_length: 13
v_call: TRBV25-1
j_call: TRBJ2-7

cdr3_nt: TGCGCCAGCAGTGAGTCGAAGGGGGTGAACACTGAAGCTTTCTTT
cdr3_aa: CASSESKGVNTEAFF
clone_size: -
d_call: -
cdr3_length: 15
v_call: TRBV10-1
j_call: TRBJ1-1

cdr3_nt: TGTGCCACCAGGCAGGGGGCGACTAGGGAGACCCAGTACTTC
cdr3_aa: CATRQGATRETQYF
clone_size: -
d_call: TRBD1
cdr3_length: 14
v_call: TRBV19
j_call: TRBJ2-5

cdr3_nt: TGTGCCAGTAGTATAGTCAGAGGGAATATCGGCAATCAGCCCCAGCATTTT
cdr3_aa: CASSIVRGNIGNQPQHF
clone_size: few
d_call: -
cdr3_length: 17
v_call: TRBV19
j_call: TRBJ1-5

cdr3_nt: TGTGCCAGCAGCTTAGGCGGGGGCCTTTACAATGAGCAGTTCTTC
cdr3_aa: CASSLGGGLYNEQFF
clone_size: -
d_call: -
cdr3_length: 15
v_call: TRBV11-3
j_call: TRBJ2-1

cdr3_nt: TGTGCCAGTAGTACTGACAGAAAATACGAGCAGTACTTC
cdr3_aa: CASSTDRKYEQYF
clone_size: -
d_call: -
cdr3_length: 13
v_call: TRBV19
j_call: TRBJ2-7

cdr3_nt: TGTGCCAGTAGGAGTTCAGGGAAGGGAAATCAGCCCCAGCATTTT
cdr3_aa: CASRSSGKGNQPQHF
clone_size: -
d_call: -
cdr3_length: 15
v_call: TRBV19
j_call: TRBJ1-5

cdr3_nt: TGTGCCATCAGTGAGTCAGTAGGACGGACAGGGATATCTGGAAACACCATATATTTT
cdr3_aa: CAISESVGRTGISGNTIYF
clone_size: -
d_call: TRBD1
cdr3_length: 19
v_call: TRBV10-3
j_call: TRBJ1-3

cdr3_nt: TGTGCCAGCAGTGAGGACAGGAGTGGCTACACCTTC
cdr3_aa: CASSEDRSGYTF
clone_size: -
d_call: TRBD1
cdr3_length: 12
v_call: TRBV6-6
j_call: TRBJ1-2

cdr3_nt: TGTGCCAGCAGACGCCCGGGGACAGGGGAGTCACCCCTCCACTTT
cdr3_aa: CASRRPGTGESPLHF
clone_size: -
d_call: TRBD1
cdr3_length: 15
v_call: TRBV6-5
j_call: TRBJ1-6

cdr3_nt: TGCAGTGCTAAGGGGTGGGAGACCCAGTACTTC
cdr3_aa: CSAKGWETQYF
clone_size: -
d_call: -
cdr3_length: 11
v_call: TRBV20-1
j_call: TRBJ2-5

cdr3_nt: TGTGCCAGCAGCGCGACTAGAACATCTAAGGAGACCCAGTACTTC
cdr3_aa: CASSATRTSKETQYF
clone_size: -
d_call: -
cdr3_length: 15
v_call: TRBV7-3
j_call: TRBJ2-5

cdr3_nt: TGCGCCAGCAGTGAGTGGGGGCAGGAGACCCAGTACTTC
cdr3_aa: CASSEWGQETQYF
clone_size: -
d_call: -
cdr3_length: 13
v_call: TRBV10-2
j_call: TRBJ2-5

cdr3_nt: TGTGCCAGCAGGCCTCCGGGACAGGGAGACAATGAGCAGTTCTTC
cdr3_aa: CASRPPGQGDNEQFF
clone_size: -
d_call: TRBD1
cdr3_length: 15
v_call: TRBV11-1
j_call: TRBJ2-1

cdr3_nt: TGCAGTGCTCACGGGAACACCATATATTTT
cdr3_aa: CSAHGNTIYF
clone_size: -
d_call: -
cdr3_length: 10
v_call: TRBV20-1
j_call: TRBJ1-3

cdr3_nt: TGTGCCAGCAGCTTGGGACTAGGGAACACCGGGGAGCTGTTTTTT
cdr3_aa: CASSLGLGNTGELFF
clone_size: -
d_call: -
cdr3_length: 15
v_call: TRBV5-5
j_call: TRBJ2-2

cdr3_nt: TGTGCCAGCAGCCAGACCAGGGGGCTCCTGTTTTTT
cdr3_aa: CASSQTRGLLFF
clone_size: -
d_call: TRBD1
cdr3_length: 12
v_call: TRBV3-1/TRBV3-2
j_call: TRBJ1-4

cdr3_nt: TGTGCCAGCACGGGACACCCCGTTTACGAGCAGTACTTC
cdr3_aa: CASTGHPVYEQYF
clone_size: -
d_call: -
cdr3_length: 13
v_call: TRBV28
j_call: TRBJ2-7

cdr3_nt: TGTGCCAGCAGCTTAGCCCGTGCGGGATATAGCAATCAGCCCCAGCATTTT
cdr3_aa: CASSLARAGYSNQPQHF
clone_size: few
d_call: -
cdr3_length: 17
v_call: TRBV7-9
j_call: TRBJ1-5

cdr3_nt: TGTGCCAGCAGCTTACGGACAGGGGTGAGGTATTTT
cdr3_aa: CASSLRTGVRYF
clone_size: -
d_call: TRBD1
cdr3_length: 12
v_call: TRBV11-2
j_call: TRBJ2-3

cdr3_nt: TGTGCCAGCAGCTCCCGGGTATCTTCTAATGAAAAACTGTTTTTT
cdr3_aa: CASSSRVSSNEKLFF
clone_size: once
d_call: -
cdr3_length: 15
v_call: TRBV5-6
j_call: TRBJ1-4

cdr3_nt: TGTGCCAGCAGCTCGCGCAATGAAAAACTGTTTTTT
cdr3_aa: CASSSRNEKLFF
clone_size: -
d_call: -
cdr3_length: 12
v_call: TRBV7-9
j_call: TRBJ1-4

cdr3_nt: TGCGCCAGCAGCCCCGGACTAGCGGGGGGGCAGGCTGAGCAGTTCTTC
cdr3_aa: CASSPGLAGGQAEQFF
clone_size: once
d_call: TRBD2
cdr3_length: 16
v_call: TRBV5-1
j_call: TRBJ2-1

cdr3_nt: TGTGCCAGCAGCCTACTAGCGGGGATCTACACCGGGGAGCTGTTTTTT
cdr3_aa: CASSLLAGIYTGELFF
clone_size: few
d_call: TRBD2
cdr3_length: 16
v_call: TRBV7-2
j_call: TRBJ2-2

cdr3_nt: TGTGCCAGCAGCCAAATAGGGACAGGGGGCTGGGAGAGAACTTTTTTTCACATGAACACTGAAGCTTTCTTT
cdr3_aa: CASSQIGTGGWERTFFHMNTEAFF
clone_size: -
d_call: TRBD1
cdr3_length: 24
v_call: TRBV4-2
j_call: TRBJ1-1

cdr3_nt: TGTGCCAGCAGCTTGGGAGGGGGTCTAGACGAGCAGTACTTC
cdr3_aa: CASSLGGGLDEQYF
clone_size: -
d_call: -
cdr3_length: 14
v_call: TRBV5-4
j_call: TRBJ2-7

cdr3_nt: TGTGCCACCAGCAGAGGGACAGGAGGTGCCTACGAGCAGTACTTC
cdr3_aa: CATSRGTGGAYEQYF
clone_size: -
d_call: TRBD1
cdr3_length: 15
v_call: TRBV15
j_call: TRBJ2-7

cdr3_nt: TGCAGTGCTAGTCGGCAGGGTGACCAGCCCCAGCATTTT
cdr3_aa: CSASRQGDQPQHF
clone_size: -
d_call: -
cdr3_length: 13
v_call: TRBV20-1
j_call: TRBJ1-5

cdr3_nt: TGTGCTAGTGGTCCCGCACGGGGCTACGAGCAGTACTTC
cdr3_aa: CASGPARGYEQYF
clone_size: -
d_call: -
cdr3_length: 13
v_call: TRBV12-5
j_call: TRBJ2-7

cdr3_nt: TGTGCCAGCAGGAGGACAGGGACGGCAGATACGCAGTATTTT
cdr3_aa: CASRRTGTADTQYF
clone_size: -
d_call: TRBD1
cdr3_length: 14
v_call: TRBV6-5
j_call: TRBJ2-3

cdr3_nt: TGTGCCAGCTCCCAGGGGGGAGTGAGTGAAAAACTGTTTTTT
cdr3_aa: CASSQGGVSEKLFF
clone_size: -
d_call: TRBD1
cdr3_length: 14
v_call: TRBV27
j_call: TRBJ1-4

cdr3_nt: TGTGCCAACAGCTTAGAATGGAGGGAGAAGTACTTC
cdr3_aa: CANSLEWREKYF
clone_size: -
d_call: -
cdr3_length: 12
v_call: TRBV7-9
j_call: TRBJ2-5

cdr3_nt: TGTGCCATCAGTGGAGAGCCTGATGAGACCCAGTACTTC
cdr3_aa: CAISGEPDETQYF
clone_size: -
d_call: -
cdr3_length: 13
v_call: TRBV10-3
j_call: TRBJ2-5

cdr3_nt: TGCGCCAGCAGCGTCCGGGACAGATACTTCTTC
cdr3_aa: CASSVRDRYFF
clone_size: -
d_call: TRBD1
cdr3_length: 11
v_call: TRBV5-1
j_call: TRBJ2-1

cdr3_nt: TGTGCCAGCAGCCTGTTCGGGGGGTCATACAATGAGCAGTTCTTC
cdr3_aa: CASSLFGGSYNEQFF
clone_size: -
d_call: TRBD2
cdr3_length: 15
v_call: TRBV9
j_call: TRBJ2-1

cdr3_nt: TGTGCCAGCAGTTTAGCGGGGGGAGGGCAAGAGACCCAGTACTTC
cdr3_aa: CASSLAGGGQETQYF
clone_size: -
d_call: TRBD2
cdr3_length: 15
v_call: TRBV28
j_call: TRBJ2-5

cdr3_nt: TGTGCCTGGAGTTTGTGGCGCCGGAGGAGTAGAGGGGCCAACGTCCTGACTTTC
cdr3_aa: CAWSLWRRRSRGANVLTF
clone_size: -
d_call: -
cdr3_length: 18
v_call: TRBV30
j_call: TRBJ2-6

cdr3_nt: TGTGCCAGCAGATTGGGACAGGGGGCGAGCGGGGAGCTGTTTTTT
cdr3_aa: CASRLGQGASGELFF
clone_size: -
d_call: TRBD1
cdr3_length: 15
v_call: TRBV11-2
j_call: TRBJ2-2

cdr3_nt: TGTGCCATCAGCGCAAGACAGGGGGCGCAGCAAGAGACCCAGTACTTC
cdr3_aa: CAISARQGAQQETQYF
clone_size: -
d_call: TRBD1
cdr3_length: 16
v_call: TRBV10-3
j_call: TRBJ2-5

cdr3_nt: TGTGCCAGCAGCCAGGGGGGGCTCACTGAAGCTTTCTTT
cdr3_aa: CASSQGGLTEAFF
clone_size: -
d_call: -
cdr3_length: 13
v_call: TRBV3-1/TRBV3-2
j_call: TRBJ1-1

cdr3_nt: TGTGCCAGCAGCTTGGCCCCGACGGCGGGGGGGAACAATGAGCAGTTCTTC
cdr3_aa: CASSLAPTAGGNNEQFF
clone_size: -
d_call: TRBD2
cdr3_length: 17
v_call: TRBV5-5
j_call: TRBJ2-1

cdr3_nt: TGTGCCTTGGCTTCAGGGCTAGCGGGGCCGGGGGATACGCAGTATTTT
cdr3_aa: CALASGLAGPGDTQYF
clone_size: few
d_call: TRBD2
cdr3_length: 16
v_call: TRBV30
j_call: TRBJ2-3

cdr3_nt: TGTGCCAGCAGCCCCGCGGGGGATGAGCAGTTCTTC
cdr3_aa: CASSPAGDEQFF
clone_size: once
d_call: TRBD2
cdr3_length: 12
v_call: TRBV7-9
j_call: TRBJ2-1

cdr3_nt: TGTGCCAGCAGTGAAGACGGGAAATATAATTCACCCCTCCACTTT
cdr3_aa: CASSEDGKYNSPLHF
clone_size: -
d_call: -
cdr3_length: 15
v_call: TRBV6-1
j_call: TRBJ1-6

cdr3_nt: TGTGCCAGCAGCTCTACAGGCCTCGGCTACACCTTC
cdr3_aa: CASSSTGLGYTF
clone_size: -
d_call: -
cdr3_length: 12
v_call: TRBV12-3/TRBV12-4
j_call: TRBJ1-2

cdr3_nt: TGTGCCAGCAGTTTTGGGAGTGGCAATCAGCCCCAGCATTTT
cdr3_aa: CASSFGSGNQPQHF
clone_size: -
d_call: -
cdr3_length: 14
v_call: TRBV28
j_call: TRBJ1-5

cdr3_nt: TGTGCCAGTATGGGAGGCACAGGAGGCTATGGCTACACCTTC
cdr3_aa: CASMGGTGGYGYTF
clone_size: -
d_call: -
cdr3_length: 14
v_call: TRBV19
j_call: TRBJ1-2

cdr3_nt: TGTGCCAGCTCGCGACAGCCAACTAATGAAAAACTGTTTTTT
cdr3_aa: CASSRQPTNEKLFF
clone_size: -
d_call: -
cdr3_length: 14
v_call: TRBV18
j_call: TRBJ1-4

cdr3_nt: TGTGCCAGCAGCACCACTAGCGGGGGTGAGACCCAGTACTTC
cdr3_aa: CASSTTSGGETQYF
clone_size: -
d_call: TRBD2
cdr3_length: 14
v_call: TRBV9
j_call: TRBJ2-5

cdr3_nt: TGTGCCACCAGCCTTCAGACAGGACAGAACACCGGGGAGCTGTTTTTT
cdr3_aa: CATSLQTGQNTGELFF
clone_size: -
d_call: -
cdr3_length: 16
v_call: TRBV15
j_call: TRBJ2-2

cdr3_nt: TGCAGCGGTAGGACAGGGGGGAGCTCCTACAATGAGCAGTTCTTC
cdr3_aa: CSGRTGGSSYNEQFF
clone_size: -
d_call: TRBD1
cdr3_length: 15
v_call: TRBV29-1
j_call: TRBJ2-1